This T cell receptor beta chain appears in the sequencing data of a study of tumor-infiltrating lymphocytes in primary liver carcinoma. This CDR3 comprises 14 residues. Germline CDR1 WSHSY, CDR2 SAAADI. On this clonotype: An end of the junction differs from the germline gene, which may be a read error.

Unsorted whole blood yielded blood RNA, and germline DNA was extracted as well. Constant-region priming of 500 ng total RNA yielded TCR beta cDNA. Library construction for TCR beta comprised three nested multiplex PCR rounds performed with slightly modified ARM-PCR. TRBV1-TRBV30 forward primers and a C-beta reverse primer were used in the first two PCR rounds, which each ran for nine to ten cycles. TCRdb re-called the multiplex PCR reads with MiXCR, one entry per CDR3 protein. The sample contains 320,000 or so distinct CDR3 sequences, about 62% of which appear only once. This rearrangement joins TRBV10-2 to TRBJ2-1, with a possible D match to TRBD2 (5 bases). The specimen sequenced was peripheral blood. This receptor was taken from a man aged 35 to 55 with primary liver carcinoma and hepatitis B virus infection. In nucleotides, the CDR3 is TGCGCCAGCAGTATCTCGCGGGTCTACAATGAGCAGTTATTC. Its translation is CASSISRVYNEQLF.